This T cell receptor beta chain originates from a study of blood T cell repertoires in COVID-19. Study at large: The cDNA or gDNA used as material had been derived from T cells, B-cell-depleted T cells, or PBMCs.

In the original workflow: Estimates of nucleated cell counts were drawn from the amplification of reference gene primers. The data were produced by immunoSEQ multiplex PCR, yet TCRdb's version contains in-frame clones alone and is incomplete. D and trimming come from the DNA, and the V and J calls and clone size come from that table. The sample includes approximately 38,000 clones, 70% to 90% of them seen just once. V gave up 1 base and J gave up 2 bases, with 9 bases separating them. Germline CDR1 is MNHNS and CDR2 is SASEGT. This CDR3 is 15 amino acids long. Recruited during active infection, patients (from Seattle) were subsequently followed longitudinally.

This rearrangement joins TRBV6-1 to TRBJ1-3; D not resolved. Sequenced input: peripheral blood. This sequence was found in a man aged 60 to 75 with COVID-19, enrolled during active disease. The CDR3 sequence: CASSEVSGAGNTIYF. The CDR3 DNA follows: TGTGCCAGCAGTGAAGTGTCCGGGGCTGGAAACACCATATATTTT.